This T cell receptor beta chain was identified during a study of response to subunit inactivated influenza vaccine. Overall study results and limits: T cells newly recruited by each seasonal influenza vaccination are few, the authors suggested.

A single record per CDR3 protein comes from TCRdb applying MiXCR to the RT-PCR reads. Among roughly 620,000 distinct CDR3 sequences, 11% were seen once, and the ten largest hold roughly 9.6%. This clonotype was picked up a small number of times. Its antigen is undetermined. This CDR3 spans 12 amino acids. Trimming removed 5 bases from V and 5 bases from J, with 12 bases in between. CDR1 is DFQATT, CDR2 SNEGSKA, per germline (reference sequence). Another study also made use of these data, one on T cells expressing NK-cell markers. That paper notes: The TCR beta cDNA came from 5'RACE template switching with UMIs. CD3+CD56+NKG2C+, CD3+CD56+NKG2C- and CD3+CD56-NKG2C+ T cells, once sorted, supplied the TCR beta repertoires. Alpha-beta TCR T cells were the sole sorting target in several experiments, owing to an anti-gamma-delta TCR antibody.

Sequencing was performed on PBMCs from blood, taken on the day of vaccination. The receptor was isolated from a man aged 50 to 60 who received an inactivated influenza vaccine. The rearrangement joins TRBV20-1 to TRBJ2-5; perhaps TRBD1 as D (5 bases). CDR3 coding DNA: TGCAGTGCTCCAGGGAATTGGGAGACCCAGTACTTC. It is translated as CSAPGNWETQYF.